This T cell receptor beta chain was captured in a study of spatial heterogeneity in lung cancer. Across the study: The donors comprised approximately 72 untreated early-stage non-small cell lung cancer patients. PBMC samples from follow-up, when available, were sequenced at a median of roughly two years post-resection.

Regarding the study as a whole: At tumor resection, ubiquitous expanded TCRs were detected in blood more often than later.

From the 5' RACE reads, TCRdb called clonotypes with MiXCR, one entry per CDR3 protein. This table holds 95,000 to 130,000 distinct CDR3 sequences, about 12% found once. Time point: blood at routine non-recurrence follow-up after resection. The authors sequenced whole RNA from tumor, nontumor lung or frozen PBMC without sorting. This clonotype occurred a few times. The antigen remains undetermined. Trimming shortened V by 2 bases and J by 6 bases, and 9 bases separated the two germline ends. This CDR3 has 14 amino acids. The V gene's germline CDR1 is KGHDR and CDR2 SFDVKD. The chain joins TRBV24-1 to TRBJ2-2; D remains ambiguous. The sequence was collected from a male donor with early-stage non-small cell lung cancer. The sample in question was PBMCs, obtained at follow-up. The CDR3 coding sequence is TGTGCCACCAGTGATTACCTGGGCCCCGGGGAGCTGTTTTTT. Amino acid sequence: CATSDYLGPGELFF.